This TCR beta chain was documented in a study of tumor-infiltrating lymphocytes in primary liver carcinoma. Overall study context: Patients were men and women aged 30 to 69 years.

The CDR3 spans 15 residues. Germline V gives CDR1 LGHNA, CDR2 YSLEER. The input was about 490 ng total RNA; TCR beta cDNA was made from it with a constant-region primer. Sequencing libraries for TCR beta derived from three nested multiplex PCR rounds that used slightly modified ARM-PCR. In the first two PCR rounds, TRBV1-TRBV30 forward primers were paired with a C-beta reverse primer, and each round lasted approximately 9 cycles. One entry per CDR3 protein results from TCRdb running MiXCR on the multiplex PCR reads. The sample records tens of thousands of distinct CDR3 sequences, approximately 71% being singletons. Investigators took RNA and DNA out together from 20-30 mg of unsorted bulk tissue. On this clonotype itself: Compared with germline, one end of the junction differs, possibly owing to a read error.

This TCR derives from a woman in her thirties with primary liver carcinoma and hepatitis B virus infection. Input material: tumor-adjacent normal liver tissue. The genes are TRBV4-3 and TRBJ2-3; TRBD2 matches 7 bases. The DNA for the CDR3 is TGCGCCAACAGCCAAGAGTCGGGAGGCACAGATACGCAGTTTTTT. Encoded protein: CANSQESGGTDTQFF.